This T cell receptor (beta chain) is drawn from a study of T cells in localized non-small cell lung cancer. General study results and limits: Adjacent lung tissue had a median 57 of the top 100 clones found in the tumor.

The protocol was immunoSEQ multiplex PCR, while the TCRdb copy is restricted to in-frame clones and leaves out a portion. Counted here are some 9,500 clones, 90% occurring once; the ten biggest clones make up about 17%. This CDR3 is built from 18 residues. Germline CDR1 reads MGHDK; CDR2 reads SYGVNS. V shed 0 bases, J shed 1 base, and the junction held 8 bases outside the gene matches. Of note for this clone: Its antigen is not identified.

The chain recombines TRBV25-1 with TRBJ1-1, with TRBD1 matching 10 bases. Sequencing was performed on peripheral blood, taken before any cancer treatment. The sequence was collected from a male donor aged 60 or older with stage III squamous cell lung carcinoma. CDR3 coding DNA: TGTGCCAGCAGTGAATATGAATTGACAGGGGGCAAGAACACTGAAGCTTTCTTT. It yields the protein CASSEYELTGGKNTEAFF.